This TCR beta chain originates from a study of blood T cells in healthy people across ages. Next came a second PCR, run for about 6 to 11 cycles, which used a sample-barcoded 5' primer along with a J-beta primer mix. TCRdb called the 5' RACE reads again in MiXCR, with one record for every CDR3 protein. The sample shows approximately 940,000 distinct CDR3 sequences, about 48% of them seen only once. V gave up 5 bases and J gave up 6 bases, with 8 bases separating them. From germline, CDR1 is DFQATT and CDR2 SNEGSKA (reference sequence). The CDR3 totals 10 residues. The study's findings and limits: Long-lived and aged donors differed, with more naive CD4+ cells and higher diversity in the long-lived.

The study recruited healthy Caucasian donors from Russia who were aged about 6 to 100. Drawing of peripheral blood yielded about 9.6 milliliters from each donor. In each sample, at least 6 million PBMCs were isolated. This clonotype was counted only a few times. No antigen is known for it. V usage is TRBV20-1 and J usage is TRBJ2-7, with D possibly being TRBD2 (5 bases). This TCR was recovered from a man younger than 40 in good health. The sequencing input was blood. CDR3 residues: CSAGSGEQYF. The CDR3 bases are TGCAGTGCTGGGAGTGGCGAGCAGTACTTC.